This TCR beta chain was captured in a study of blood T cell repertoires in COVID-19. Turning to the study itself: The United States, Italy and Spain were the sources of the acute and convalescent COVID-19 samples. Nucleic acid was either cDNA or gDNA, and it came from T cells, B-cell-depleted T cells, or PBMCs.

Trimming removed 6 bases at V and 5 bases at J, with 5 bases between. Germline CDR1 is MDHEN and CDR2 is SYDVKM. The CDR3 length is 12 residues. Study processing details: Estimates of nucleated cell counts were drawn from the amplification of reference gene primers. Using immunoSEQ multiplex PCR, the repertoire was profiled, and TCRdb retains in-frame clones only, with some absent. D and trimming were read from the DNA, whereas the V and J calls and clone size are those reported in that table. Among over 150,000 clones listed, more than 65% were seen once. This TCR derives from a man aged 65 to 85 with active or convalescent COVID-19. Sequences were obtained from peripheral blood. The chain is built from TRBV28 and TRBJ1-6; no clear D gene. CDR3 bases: TGTGCCAGCAGCCAGAATAATTCACCCCTCCACTTT. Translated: CASSQNNSPLHF. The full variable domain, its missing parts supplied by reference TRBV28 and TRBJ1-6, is DVKVTQSSRYLVKRTGEKVFLECVQDMDHENMFWYRQDPGLGLRLIYFSYDVKMKEKGDIPEGYSVSREKKERFSLILESASTNQTSMYLCASSQNNSPLHFGNGTRLTVT.